Presented here are 20 T cell receptor beta chains from one specimen sequenced in a study of Ad26.COV2.S vaccination and SARS-CoV-2 variants. Using immunoSEQ multiplex PCR, the repertoire was profiled, and TCRdb retains in-frame clones only, with some absent. The sample gives a few hundred thousand clones, 83% of which show up once; more than 7% is in the top ten. Treatment indicated: approximately 18 received Ad26.COV2.S at low or high dose, single or two shots; roughly five received placebo; per-sample allocation not given. Day 63 following the first vaccine or placebo injection was when the samples were taken. The material sequenced was peripheral blood, taken in a trial of Ad26.COV2.S vaccine versus placebo. Receptor source: a person aged 18 to 65 who received the Ad26.COV2.S COVID-19 vaccine or a placebo.

This clone was seen a handful of times. The chain has TRBV11-2 and TRBJ2-1; no reliable D call. The germline V and J ends were trimmed by 3 bases and 5 bases, with 8 bases remaining between them. The CDR3 covers 13 residues. Germline V gene lookup returns CDR1 SGHAT and CDR2 FQNNGV. In DNA, the CDR3 is TGTGCCAGCAGCTTCGGATTTCACAATGAGCAGTTCTTC. It is translated as CASSFGFHNEQFF.

This chain connects TRBV11-2 to TRBJ1-1; possible D gene TRBD1, 5 bases. Germline V gene data show CDR1 as SGHAT and CDR2 as FQNNGV. V was cut by 5 bases and J by 2 bases, with 18 bases left in between. The CDR3 loop spans 16 amino acids. CDR3 sequence: CASSPISGPFNTEAFF. CDR3 nucleotide sequence: TGTGCCAGCAGCCCGATCTCAGGGCCGTTTAACACTGAAGCTTTCTTT.

This clone appeared a few times. The chain carries TRBV6-5 and TRBJ1-6; D remains unclear. The CDR3 has 13 residues. The ends were cut back, 5 bases at V and 10 bases at J, with 12 bases in the middle. Germline V lookup: CDR1 MNHEY, CDR2 SVGAGI. The CDR3 nucleotides are TGTGCCAGCAGTCAAATAGAAAGGTCACCCCTCCACTTT. As protein: CASSQIERSPLHF.

This CDR3 is CASSLPGRFYGYTF. CDR3 in DNA: TGTGCCAGCAGCCTCCCGGGAAGATTCTATGGCTACACCTTC. The gene calls are TRBV7-8 and TRBJ1-2; no reliable D call. V was cut by 5 bases and J by 4 bases, with 14 bases left in between. The CDR3 totals 14 residues. In germline, CDR1 is SGHVS, CDR2 FQNEAQ.

This clone was picked up many times. The chain's CDR3 is CASGFGEGQPQHF. The CDR3 DNA reads as TGTGCTAGTGGTTTTGGGGAGGGTCAGCCCCAGCATTTT. The chain employs TRBV12-5 and TRBJ1-5; D is undetermined. The CDR3 contains 13 residues. With 3 bases removed from V and 6 bases from J, the gap between germline ends came to 9 bases. CDR1 and CDR2 from the germline V gene are LGHNT and FRNRAP.

The genes are TRBV24-1 and TRBJ2-1, with 7 positions matching TRBD2. This CDR3 contains 16 residues. The V gene end was trimmed by 4 bases and the J gene end by 0 bases; junction bases not matched to a gene: 5. Germline assignment: CDR1 KGHDR and CDR2 SFDVKD. CDR3 amino acids: CATSEGGYSSYNEQFF. The DNA of the CDR3 is TGTGCCACCAGTGAGGGGGGGTACAGCTCCTACAATGAGCAGTTCTTC.

V is TRBV5-4 and J is TRBJ2-3, with D possibly being TRBD1 or TRBD2 (5 bases each). CDR1 is SGHNT, CDR2 YYREEE, per germline (reference sequence). CDR3 length: 18 residues. With 1 base removed from V and 6 bases from J, the gap between germline ends came to 24 bases. The CDR3 reads CASSLWGEGDSVSDTQYF. As DNA, the CDR3 is TGTGCCAGCAGCTTGTGGGGAGAAGGGGATAGTGTTTCGGATACGCAGTATTTT. The full variable domain, rest sourced from reference TRBV5-4 and TRBJ2-3, is ETGVTQSPTHLIKTRGQQVTLRCSSQSGHNTVSWYQQALGQGPQFIFQYYREEENGRGNFPPRFSGLQFPNYSSELNVNALELDDSALYLCASSLWGEGDSVSDTQYFGPGTRLTVL.

This chain joins TRBV5-4 and TRBJ2-4; TRBD2 matches at 7 bases. The junction had 5 bases not matched to a gene; V was cut back by 1 base and J by 7 bases. Germline CDR1 SGHNT, CDR2 YYREEE (reference sequence). The CDR3 spans 14 residues. This CDR3 is CASSLNAGVNIQYF. In DNA, the CDR3 is TGTGCCAGCAGCTTGAACGCGGGAGTGAACATTCAGTACTTC.

This chain uses TRBV11-3 with TRBJ2-7; 9 positions match TRBD2. The CDR3 covers 15 residues. Looked up from germline, CDR1 is SGHNT and CDR2 is YENEEA. After removal of 2 bases from V and 4 bases from J, the junction contained 6 bases not matched to a gene. CDR3 protein: CASSLMAGGLYEQYF. The CDR3 DNA follows: TGTGCCAGCAGCTTAATGGCGGGAGGGTTATACGAGCAGTACTTC.

The V call is TRBV5-1, the J call TRBJ1-1, with 7 bases fitting TRBD1. V shed 3 bases, J shed 7 bases, and the junction held 6 bases outside the gene matches. The germline V gene has CDR1 SGHRS and CDR2 YFSETQ. CDR3 size: 13 residues. In nucleotides, the CDR3 is TGCGCCAGCAGCTACCCGGGACAGAGTGAAGCTTTCTTT. Translating gives CASSYPGQSEAFF.

V and J are TRBV7-3 and TRBJ1-1, with D unresolved. CDR1 and CDR2 from the germline V gene are SGHTA and FQGTGA. The V and J ends lost 2 bases and 5 bases respectively, with 15 bases between them. This CDR3 is built from 15 residues. For the CDR3, the DNA is TGTGCCAGCAGCTTACACCCCGGCAGGCGGACTGAAGCTTTCTTT. It codes for CASSLHPGRRTEAFF.

A single count supports this clone. The chain links TRBV12-3 or TRBV12-4 to TRBJ2-3; D not certain. The CDR3 extends over 13 amino acids. The ends were cut back, 3 bases at V and 4 bases at J, with 8 bases in the middle. The CDR3 loop is CASSFGLADTQYF. CDR3 in DNA: TGTGCCAGCAGTTTCGGGCTAGCAGATACGCAGTATTTT.

This clone appeared a single time. The V gene is TRBV11-1, the J gene TRBJ2-1, with a tentative D call TRBD2 (7 bases). Germline CDR1 reads SGHAT; CDR2 reads FQDESV (reference sequence). Trimming left V 5 bases short and J 8 bases short, with 16 bases between. This CDR3 is built from 14 residues. The CDR3 nucleotides read TGTGCCAGCAGCCTACCGGGGGGCATGTATGAGCAGTTCTTC. This translates into CASSLPGGMYEQFF.

The table lists this clone with a few counts. DNA of the CDR3: TGTGCCAGTAGTATTACTAGGGATCAGCCCCAGCATTTT. Translating gives CASSITRDQPQHF. The V call is TRBV19, the J call TRBJ1-5; D call uncertain. The CDR3 is 13 residues long. V shed 3 bases and J shed 5 bases, with 8 bases lying between them. Germline-derived CDR1 and CDR2 are LNHDA and SQIVND (reference sequence).

V and J are TRBV6-5 and TRBJ2-3, with 8 bases lining up with TRBD2. Per germline, CDR1 MNHEY and CDR2 SVGAGI. This CDR3 has 15 residues. After removal of 2 bases from V and 0 bases from J, the junction contained 1 base not matched to a gene. Here the CDR3 reads CASSYQRGSTDTQYF. The CDR3 bases are TGTGCCAGCAGTTACCAGCGGGGGAGCACAGATACGCAGTATTTT.

This clone was found a few times. The chain has TRBV19 and TRBJ1-1; perhaps TRBD1 as D (6 bases). This CDR3 spans 13 amino acids. In germline, CDR1 is LNHDA, CDR2 SQIVND (reference sequence). V was shortened by 4 bases and J by 7 bases, with 13 bases between the two germline ends. CDR3 DNA: TGTGCCAGTAGTACCCAGACAGGTCTTGAAGCTTTCTTT. Translation gives CASSTQTGLEAFF.

In this sample, this clone turned up a few times. This rearrangement joins TRBV6-5 to TRBJ1-2, with D tentatively TRBD1 (5 bases). The V gene's germline CDR1 is MNHEY and CDR2 SVGAGI. The CDR3 is made up of 14 amino acids. Trimming removed 7 bases from V and 6 bases from J, with 18 bases in between. The CDR3 spells CASTPGRGTHGYTF. The CDR3, as DNA: TGTGCCAGCACCCCGGGACGTGGGACCCATGGCTACACCTTC.

The chain recombines TRBV6-1 with TRBJ1-5, with D unresolved. The germline V and J ends were trimmed by 0 bases and 1 base, with 10 bases remaining between them. The CDR3 has 16 amino acids. CDR1 is MNHNS and CDR2 is SASEGT in the germline V gene. The CDR3 nucleotides are TGTGCCAGCAGTGAAGCTGAGGGTCGGAGCAATCAGCCCCAGCATTTT. This encodes CASSEAEGRSNQPQHF.

CDR3 protein: CASSFDRGYEQYF. CDR3 bases: TGTGCCAGTAGTTTCGACAGGGGATACGAGCAGTACTTC. V usage is TRBV19 and J usage is TRBJ2-7, with 8 nucleotides matching TRBD1. V lost 5 bases, J lost 4 bases, and 4 bases stayed unmatched. Per the germline V gene, CDR1 is LNHDA and CDR2 is SQIVND (reference sequence). This CDR3 comprises 13 residues.

This rearrangement joins TRBV15 to TRBJ1-4, with a tentative D call TRBD1 (6 bases). The CDR3 consists of 12 residues. The V gene's germline CDR1 is LNHNV and CDR2 YYDKDF (reference sequence). V was trimmed by 3 bases and J by 11 bases, leaving 10 bases between them. This chain's CDR3 is CATSRDSSKLFF. CDR3 coding DNA: TGTGCCACCAGCAGGGACAGTTCGAAACTGTTTTTT. Filled out from reference TRBV15 and TRBJ1-4, the complete variable domain reads DAMVIQNPRYQVTQFGKPVTLSCSQTLNHNVMYWYQQKSSQAPKLLFHYYDKDFNNEADTPDNFQSRRPNTSFCFLDIRSPGLGDTAMYLCATSRDSSKLFFGSGTQLSVL.